One sample yielded the 26 T cell receptor beta chains listed below, sequenced in a study of blood T cell repertoires in COVID-19. Repertoires were generated with immunoSEQ multiplex PCR, while TCRdb's copy carries only in-frame clones and drops some. The table includes about 140,000 clones, about 87% detected once. The sequenced sample was peripheral blood. The receptor source for this set is a man in his 60s with active or convalescent COVID-19.

The J gene is TRBJ1-5, the V gene TRBV28; the D is unclear. Trimming pared 7 bases from V and 5 bases from J, leaving 15 bases between. This CDR3 has 14 amino acids. The germline CDR1 and CDR2 sequences are MDHEN and SYDVKM. The CDR3 reads CASTQVRIHQPQHF. The CDR3 nucleotides read TGTGCCAGCACCCAGGTCCGAATCCATCAGCCCCAGCATTTT.

The chain uses TRBV28 and TRBJ2-3, with 8 nucleotides matching TRBD2. Losses at the gene ends were 3 bases for V and 0 bases for J; bases not matched to a gene: 8. Germline assignment: CDR1 MDHEN and CDR2 SYDVKM. There are 17 residues in the CDR3. The CDR3: CASSFSPSGRSTDTQYF. The CDR3 coding sequence is TGTGCCAGCAGTTTCAGCCCTAGCGGGCGTAGCACAGATACGCAGTATTTT.

The chain uses TRBV10-3 and TRBJ1-6; 8 nucleotides align to TRBD1. This CDR3 spans 14 amino acids. With 6 bases clipped from V and 7 bases from J, the junction kept 5 bases outside the gene matches. Germline CDR1 reads ENHRY; CDR2 reads SYGVKD. CDR3 residues: CAIRGDRINSPLHF. DNA for the CDR3: TGTGCCATCAGGGGGGACAGGATAAATTCACCCCTCCACTTT.

The V gene is TRBV19, the J gene TRBJ2-1; TRBD1 agrees at 7 bases. Losses at the gene ends were 2 bases for V and 4 bases for J; bases not matched to a gene: 5. From germline, CDR1 is LNHDA and CDR2 SQIVND (reference sequence). This CDR3 contains 15 residues. The CDR3 reads CASSITGTVYNEQFF. CDR3 coding DNA: TGTGCCAGTAGTATAACCGGGACAGTATACAATGAGCAGTTCTTC.

There are a few counts of this clone. The genes are TRBV18 and TRBJ1-1, with 10 positions matching TRBD1. The V and J ends lost 6 bases and 0 bases, in that order; junction bases with no gene match: 7. Germline-derived CDR1 and CDR2 are KGHSH and LQKENI. The CDR3 contains 16 residues. CDR3 residues: CASSIGTGAMNTEAFF. CDR3 coding DNA: TGTGCCAGCTCGATTGGGACAGGGGCTATGAACACTGAAGCTTTCTTT.

The chain combines TRBV4-2 with TRBJ2-5; 8 bases are a match to TRBD1. The CDR3 is 17 amino acids. Trimming cost V 6 bases and J 2 bases; bases outside gene matches: 14. CDR1 and CDR2 (germline): LGHNA, YNFKEQ. The CDR3 loop is CASRLNRRTGWQETQYF. The CDR3 nucleotides are TGTGCCAGCAGACTCAATCGAAGGACAGGGTGGCAAGAGACCCAGTACTTC.

Only a few counts were recorded for this clone. The chain is built from TRBV24-1 and TRBJ2-3; 9 bases agree with TRBD2. CDR3 length equals 16 residues. Germline CDR1 reads KGHDR; CDR2 reads SFDVKD. The V and J ends lost 3 bases and 4 bases, in that order; junction bases with no gene match: 7. This CDR3 reads CATSDHSGRFADTQYF. CDR3 nucleotides: TGTGCCACCAGTGATCATAGCGGGAGATTCGCAGATACGCAGTATTTT.

The V gene is TRBV18, the J gene TRBJ2-1; 9 bases line up with TRBD2. This CDR3 contains 17 residues. The germline V gene encodes CDR1 KGHSH and CDR2 LQKENI. The V and J ends lost 1 base and 12 bases, in that order; junction bases with no gene match: 16. The CDR3 nucleotides read TGTGCCAGCTCACCACTTGATAGCGGGAGCATATTCGGGGGGCAGTTCTTC. This encodes CASSPLDSGSIFGGQFF.

The chain joins TRBV6-2 or TRBV6-3 to TRBJ2-2; D not resolved. Germline values: CDR1 MNHEY, CDR2 SVGEGT. The V end lost 4 bases, the J end lost 4 bases, and 10 bases lay between the germline ends. The CDR3 sequence is 14 residues long. The CDR3, as DNA: TGTGCCAGCAGTTTACAAGGCGGCACCGGGGAGCTGTTTTTT. Its translation is CASSLQGGTGELFF.

V is TRBV28 and J is TRBJ1-2, with 10 bases that match TRBD1. The V gene's germline CDR1 is MDHEN and CDR2 SYDVKM. With 6 bases clipped from V and 4 bases from J, the junction kept 8 bases outside the gene matches. The CDR3 extends over 15 amino acids. For the CDR3, the DNA is TGTGCCAGCAGAAGACAGGGGGCGTCTAGCTATGGCTACACCTTC. It encodes CASRRQGASSYGYTF.

This chain joins TRBV29-1 and TRBJ2-7; the match to TRBD2 covers 11 bases. V was clipped by 4 bases and J by 2 bases; unmatched bases: 4. From germline, CDR1 is SQVTM and CDR2 ANQGSEA. This CDR3 has 14 amino acids. The CDR3 region is CSVGLAGRTYEQYF. In DNA form, the CDR3 reads TGCAGCGTTGGACTAGCGGGAAGAACCTACGAGCAGTACTTC.

J is TRBJ1-2 and V is TRBV19; D perhaps matches TRBD1 (6 bases). Trimming shortened V by 4 bases and J by 6 bases, and 15 bases separated the two germline ends. Germline assignment: CDR1 LNHDA and CDR2 SQIVND (reference sequence). CDR3 size: 14 residues. DNA for the CDR3: TGTGCCAGTAGTAGGGCCACAGGGTTCGATGGCTACACCTTC. This translates into CASSRATGFDGYTF.

This chain connects TRBV28 to TRBJ2-3, with D tentatively TRBD2 (6 bases). Germline values: CDR1 MDHEN, CDR2 SYDVKM. CDR3 length equals 16 residues. V was shortened by 1 base and J by 5 bases, with 16 bases between the two germline ends. The CDR3 DNA is TGTGCCAGCAGTTTATTACCACGGGAGTTGGGAGATACGCAGTATTTT. Amino acid sequence: CASSLLPRELGDTQYF.

This clone came up once. The chain employs TRBV19 and TRBJ1-5; tentative D call: TRBD1 (6 bases). The V end lost 5 bases, the J end lost 6 bases, and 17 bases lay between the germline ends. The CDR3 extends over 15 amino acids. Per germline, CDR1 LNHDA and CDR2 SQIVND (reference sequence). The CDR3 reads CASSSDPGVGQPQHF. The CDR3 nucleotides read TGTGCCAGTAGTTCTGACCCAGGGGTGGGTCAGCCCCAGCATTTT.

The genes are TRBV14 and TRBJ2-1; 10 bases match TRBD2. The CDR3 extends over 15 amino acids. Germline V gene sequence: CDR1 SGHDN, CDR2 FVKESK. V dropped 5 bases and J dropped 3; count of bases not matched to a gene: 4. DNA of the CDR3: TGTGCCAGCAGCACCGGGACTAGCGACTACAATGAGCAGTTCTTC. Protein product: CASSTGTSDYNEQFF.

This chain joins TRBV6-7 and TRBJ1-6; TRBD1 agrees at 8 bases. TRBV6-7 is an ORF for which the function is uncertain. This CDR3 contains 14 residues. V lost 5 bases and J lost 10; bases outside the gene matches: 7. The CDR3 is CASSQDRADSPLHF. The CDR3 DNA follows: TGTGCCAGCAGTCAGGACAGGGCAGACTCACCCCTCCACTTT.

The genes are TRBV19 and TRBJ2-7; 11 bases are a match to TRBD2. Germline CDR1 is LNHDA and CDR2 is SQIVND (reference sequence). This CDR3 is built from 15 residues. J was trimmed by 1 base and V by 5 bases; bases with no gene match: 4. CDR3 protein: CASSSGTSGSYEQYF. Here the CDR3 DNA reads TGTGCCAGTAGTTCCGGGACTAGCGGTTCCTACGAGCAGTACTTC. Variable domain in full (rest from reference TRBV19 and TRBJ2-7): DGGITQSPKYLFRKEGQNVTLSCEQNLNHDAMYWYRQDPGQGLRLIYYSQIVNDFQKGDIAEGYSVSREKKESFPLTVTSAQKNPTAFYLCASSSGTSGSYEQYFGPGTRLTVT.

The chain employs TRBV9 and TRBJ1-5, with 10 bases lining up with TRBD1. This CDR3 has 15 residues. Germline V CDR1 and CDR2: SGDLS, YYNGEE. V was pared by 3 bases and J by 3 bases, with 3 bases of the junction left unmatched. The CDR3 region is CASSGGQGINQPQHF. In DNA, the CDR3 is TGTGCCAGCAGCGGGGGACAGGGGATCAATCAGCCCCAGCATTTT.

The V gene is TRBV25-1, the J gene TRBJ2-3; TRBD2 matches 10 bases. Per germline, CDR1 MGHDK and CDR2 SYGVNS. The CDR3 has 16 amino acids. V gave up 5 bases and J gave up 2 bases; unmatched junction bases: 7. Here the CDR3 DNA reads TGTGCCAGCAGTACCCCGCTAGCGGGAGCCACAGATACGCAGTATTTT. Protein: CASSTPLAGATDTQYF.

V and J are TRBV27 and TRBJ2-5; TRBD1 is a possible D gene (6 bases). The CDR3 loop spans 15 amino acids. CDR1 is MNHEY, CDR2 SMNVEV, per germline (reference sequence). The ends were cut back, 1 base at V and 4 bases at J, with 13 bases in the middle. The CDR3 reads CASSLYRQGRETQYF. In DNA, the CDR3 is TGTGCCAGCAGTTTATACCGCCAGGGGCGAGAGACCCAGTACTTC.

This chain uses TRBV28 with TRBJ2-7; possibly TRBD2 for D (5 bases). V gave up 6 bases and J gave up 7 bases, with 16 bases separating them. Germline assignment: CDR1 MDHEN and CDR2 SYDVKM. This CDR3 comprises 13 residues. The CDR3 sequence: CASREGLSDEQYF. The CDR3 DNA reads TGTGCCAGCAGAGAGGGCCTTTCTGATGAGCAGTACTTC.

This clone has only one observation. The CDR3 DNA reads as TGTGCCAGTAGTATAGTCCAGGGAGGAACTGAAGCTTTCTTT. It specifies CASSIVQGGTEAFF. The V and J genes are TRBV19 and TRBJ1-1; a possible D gene is TRBD1 (5 bases). The length of the CDR3 is 14 residues. Germline CDR1 is LNHDA and CDR2 is SQIVND (reference sequence). Trimming removed 1 base at V and 5 bases at J, with 11 bases between.

The rearrangement uses TRBV2 and TRBJ1-6; possibly TRBD1 for D (5 bases). There are 16 residues in the CDR3. Looked up from germline, CDR1 is SNHLY and CDR2 is FYNNEI. V was pared by 1 base and J by 7 bases, with 14 bases between. CDR3 sequence (DNA): TGTGCCAGCAGTGAAGTGCGGGGACGGCAAAATTCACCCCTCCACTTT. It is translated as CASSEVRGRQNSPLHF. The whole variable domain, remainder taken from reference TRBV2 and TRBJ1-6, is EPEVTQTPSHQVTQMGQEVILRCVPISNHLYFYWYRQILGQKVEFLVSFYNNEISEKSEIFDDQFSVERPDGSNFTLKIRSTKLEDSAMYFCASSEVRGRQNSPLHFGNGTRLTVT.

The V call is TRBV2, the J call TRBJ1-6; TRBD1 matches at 9 bases. Germline loops: CDR1 SNHLY, CDR2 FYNNEI. This CDR3 contains 15 residues. J was trimmed by 8 bases and V by 5 bases; bases with no gene match: 7. Written as DNA, the CDR3 is TGTGCCAGCAGTACTCGACAGGGGGATTATTCACCCCTCCACTTT. Residues: CASSTRQGDYSPLHF.

As DNA, the CDR3 is TGTGCCAGCAGCTACAGGGAAGCGACTGAAGCTTTCTTT. Its translation: CASSYREATEAFF. The chain recombines TRBV27 with TRBJ1-1; possible D gene TRBD1, 6 bases. The CDR3 sequence is 13 residues long. V was shortened by 6 bases and J by 5 bases, with 13 bases between the two germline ends. Per germline, CDR1 MNHEY and CDR2 SMNVEV (reference sequence).

This chain uses TRBV2 with TRBJ2-2; D is perhaps TRBD1 (6 bases). The V end was cut by 9 bases, the J end by 7 bases, with 18 bases between. The CDR3 loop spans 14 amino acids. The V gene's germline CDR1 is SNHLY and CDR2 FYNNEI. CDR3 sequence reads: CASRSTQGGGELFF. The CDR3 DNA sequence: TGTGCCAGTCGCAGTACACAGGGCGGCGGGGAGCTGTTTTTT.